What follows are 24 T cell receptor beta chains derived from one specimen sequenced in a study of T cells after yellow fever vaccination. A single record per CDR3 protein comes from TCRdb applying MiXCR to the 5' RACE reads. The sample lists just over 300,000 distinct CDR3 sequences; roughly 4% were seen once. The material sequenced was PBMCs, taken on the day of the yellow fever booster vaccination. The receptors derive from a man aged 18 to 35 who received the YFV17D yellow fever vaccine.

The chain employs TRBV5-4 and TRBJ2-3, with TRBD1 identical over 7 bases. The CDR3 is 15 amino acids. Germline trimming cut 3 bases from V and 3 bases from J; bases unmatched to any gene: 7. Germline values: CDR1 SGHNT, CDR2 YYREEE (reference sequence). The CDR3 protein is CASSSGQRITDTQYF. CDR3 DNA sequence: TGTGCCAGCAGCTCGGGACAGAGGATAACAGATACGCAGTATTTT.

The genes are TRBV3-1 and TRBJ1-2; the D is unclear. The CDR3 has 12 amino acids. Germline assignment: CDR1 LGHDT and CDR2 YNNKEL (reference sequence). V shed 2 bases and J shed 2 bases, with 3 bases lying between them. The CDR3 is CASSQLNYGYTF. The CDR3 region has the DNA TGTGCCAGCAGCCAACTAAACTATGGCTACACCTTC.

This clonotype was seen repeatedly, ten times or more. The CDR3 sequence: CASSQEWGGDQPQHF. In DNA form, the CDR3 reads TGTGCCAGCAGCCAAGAGTGGGGAGGAGATCAGCCCCAGCATTTT. The chain combines TRBV3-1 with TRBJ1-5; no clear D. Trimming shortened V by 0 bases and J by 5 bases, and 11 bases separated the two germline ends. The CDR3 extends over 15 amino acids. Germline V gives CDR1 LGHDT, CDR2 YNNKEL (reference sequence). The full variable domain, its missing parts supplied by reference TRBV3-1 and TRBJ1-5, is DTAVSQTPKYLVTQMGNDKSIKCEQNLGHDTMYWYKQDSKKFLKIMFSYNNKELIINETVPNRFSPKSPDKAHLNLHINSLELGDSAVYFCASSQEWGGDQPQHFGDGTRLSIL.

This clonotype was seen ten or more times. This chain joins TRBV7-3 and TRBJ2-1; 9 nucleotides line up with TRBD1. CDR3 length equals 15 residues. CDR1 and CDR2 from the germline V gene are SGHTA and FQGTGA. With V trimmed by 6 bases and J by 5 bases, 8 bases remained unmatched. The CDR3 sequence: CASSPGQGLNNEQFF. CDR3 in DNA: TGTGCCAGCAGTCCGGGACAGGGCTTGAACAATGAGCAGTTCTTC.

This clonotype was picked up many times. CDR3 DNA: TGCAGTGCTTTCGACAGGGTTCGAGGCTATGGCTACACCTTC. Translating it yields CSAFDRVRGYGYTF. The V gene is TRBV20-1, the J gene TRBJ1-2, with 7 nucleotides matching TRBD1. This CDR3 has 14 residues. Germline loops: CDR1 DFQATT, CDR2 SNEGSKA (reference sequence). V shed 5 bases, J shed 4 bases, and the junction held 10 bases outside the gene matches.

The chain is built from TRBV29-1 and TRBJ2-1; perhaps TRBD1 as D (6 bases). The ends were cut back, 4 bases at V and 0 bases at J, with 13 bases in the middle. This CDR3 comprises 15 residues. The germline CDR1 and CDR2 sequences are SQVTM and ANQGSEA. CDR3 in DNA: TGCAGCGTTGGCCAGGGGTGGAGCTCCTACAATGAGCAGTTCTTC. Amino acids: CSVGQGWSSYNEQFF.

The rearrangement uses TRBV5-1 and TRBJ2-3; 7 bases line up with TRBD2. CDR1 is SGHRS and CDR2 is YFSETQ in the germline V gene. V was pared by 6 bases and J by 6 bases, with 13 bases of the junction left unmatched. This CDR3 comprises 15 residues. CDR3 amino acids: CASNQDSREWDTQYF. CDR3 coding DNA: TGCGCCAGCAACCAAGACTCGCGGGAGTGGGATACGCAGTATTTT.

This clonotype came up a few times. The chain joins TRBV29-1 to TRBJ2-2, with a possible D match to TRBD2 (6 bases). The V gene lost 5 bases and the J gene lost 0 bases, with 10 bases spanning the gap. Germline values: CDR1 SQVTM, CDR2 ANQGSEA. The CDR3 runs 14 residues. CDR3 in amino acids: CSVRGTPNTGELFF. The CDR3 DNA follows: TGCAGCGTTCGGGGGACGCCGAACACCGGGGAGCTGTTTTTT.

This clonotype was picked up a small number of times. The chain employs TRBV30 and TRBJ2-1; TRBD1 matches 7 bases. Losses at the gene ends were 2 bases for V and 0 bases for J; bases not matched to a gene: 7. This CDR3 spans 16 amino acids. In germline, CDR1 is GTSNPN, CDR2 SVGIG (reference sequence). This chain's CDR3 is CAWSSSPGGSYNEQFF. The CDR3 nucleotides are TGTGCCTGGAGTAGTTCGCCAGGGGGCTCCTACAATGAGCAGTTCTTC.

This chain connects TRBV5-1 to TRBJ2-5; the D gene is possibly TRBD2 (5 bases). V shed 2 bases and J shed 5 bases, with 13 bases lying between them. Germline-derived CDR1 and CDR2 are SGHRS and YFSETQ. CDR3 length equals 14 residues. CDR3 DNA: TGCGCCAGCAGCTTTAACGGCGGGTATGAGACCCAGTACTTC. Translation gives CASSFNGGYETQYF.

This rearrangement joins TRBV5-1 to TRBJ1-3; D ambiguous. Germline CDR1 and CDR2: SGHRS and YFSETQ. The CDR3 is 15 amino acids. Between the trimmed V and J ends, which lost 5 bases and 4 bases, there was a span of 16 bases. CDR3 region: CASRPAGVSGNTIYF. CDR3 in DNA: TGCGCCAGCAGGCCCGCGGGAGTATCGGGAAACACCATATATTTT.

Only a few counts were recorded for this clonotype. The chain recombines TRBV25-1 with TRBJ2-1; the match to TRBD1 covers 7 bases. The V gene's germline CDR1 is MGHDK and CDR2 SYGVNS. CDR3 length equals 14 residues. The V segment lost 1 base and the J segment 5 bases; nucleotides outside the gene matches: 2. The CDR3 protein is CASSEWDSNNEQFF. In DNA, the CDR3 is TGTGCCAGCAGTGAATGGGACAGCAACAATGAGCAGTTCTTC.

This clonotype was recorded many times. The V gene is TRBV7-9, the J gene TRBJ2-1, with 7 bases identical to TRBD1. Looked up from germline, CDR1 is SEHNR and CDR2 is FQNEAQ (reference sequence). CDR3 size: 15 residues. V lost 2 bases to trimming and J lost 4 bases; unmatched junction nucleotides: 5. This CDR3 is CASSLRGGAYNEQFF. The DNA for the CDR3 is TGTGCCAGCAGCTTAAGAGGGGGCGCATACAATGAGCAGTTCTTC.

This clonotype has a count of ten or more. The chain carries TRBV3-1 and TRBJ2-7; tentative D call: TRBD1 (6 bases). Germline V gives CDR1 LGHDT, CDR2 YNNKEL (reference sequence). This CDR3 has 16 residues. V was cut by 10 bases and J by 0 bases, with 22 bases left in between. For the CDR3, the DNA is TGTGCCAACACCTACCGAACCGGGACAAGCTCCTACGAGCAGTACTTC. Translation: CANTYRTGTSSYEQYF.

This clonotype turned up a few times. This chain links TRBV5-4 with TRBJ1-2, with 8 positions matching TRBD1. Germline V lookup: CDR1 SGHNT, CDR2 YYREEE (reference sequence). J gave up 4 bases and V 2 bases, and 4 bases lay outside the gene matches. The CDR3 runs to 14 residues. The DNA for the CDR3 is TGTGCCAGCAGCTTCCCAGGGGGCGTCTATGGCTACACCTTC. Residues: CASSFPGGVYGYTF.

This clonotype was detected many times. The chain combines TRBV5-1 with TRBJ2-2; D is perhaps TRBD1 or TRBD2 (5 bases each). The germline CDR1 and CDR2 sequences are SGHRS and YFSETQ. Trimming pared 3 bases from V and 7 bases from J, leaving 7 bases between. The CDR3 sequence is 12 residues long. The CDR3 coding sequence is TGCGCCAGCAGCTGGGACGGCGGGGAGCTGTTTTTT. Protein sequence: CASSWDGGELFF.

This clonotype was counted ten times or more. CDR3: CASSLAWGDEQYF. The CDR3 DNA sequence: TGCGCCAGCAGCTTGGCCTGGGGGGACGAGCAGTACTTC. V gene TRBV5-1 combines with J gene TRBJ2-7; possibly TRBD2 for D (6 bases). CDR1 is SGHRS and CDR2 is YFSETQ in the germline V gene. The V end lost 0 bases, the J end lost 5 bases, and 9 bases lay between the germline ends. This CDR3 has 13 amino acids.

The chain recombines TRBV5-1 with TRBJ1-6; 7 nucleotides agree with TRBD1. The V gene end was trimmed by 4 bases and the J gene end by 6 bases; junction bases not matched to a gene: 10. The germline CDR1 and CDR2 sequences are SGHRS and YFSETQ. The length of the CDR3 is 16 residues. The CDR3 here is CASSQATGSGNSPLHF. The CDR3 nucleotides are TGCGCCAGCAGCCAGGCGACAGGGAGCGGTAATTCACCCCTCCACTTT.

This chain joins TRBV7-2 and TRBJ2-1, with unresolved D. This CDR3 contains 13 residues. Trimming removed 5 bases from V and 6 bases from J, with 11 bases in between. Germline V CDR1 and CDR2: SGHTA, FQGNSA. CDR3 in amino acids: CASSLDFLNEQFF. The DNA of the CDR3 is TGTGCCAGCAGCCTTGACTTCCTCAATGAGCAGTTCTTC.

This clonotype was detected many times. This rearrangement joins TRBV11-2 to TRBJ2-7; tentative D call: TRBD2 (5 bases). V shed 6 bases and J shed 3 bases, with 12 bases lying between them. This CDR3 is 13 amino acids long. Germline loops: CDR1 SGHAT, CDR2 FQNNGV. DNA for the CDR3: TGTGCCAGCAGACGAGCCGGGGTCTACGAGCAGTACTTC. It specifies CASRRAGVYEQYF.

As DNA, the CDR3 is TGTGCTAGTGGTTTGATAGTCTGGGACGGAAGACGGACGAACACCGGGGAGCTGTTTTTT. Translated, it gives CASGLIVWDGRRTNTGELFF. J is TRBJ2-2 and V is TRBV12-5; D could derive from TRBD1 or TRBD2 (5 bases each). CDR1 and CDR2 from the germline V gene are LGHNT and FRNRAP. Trimming shortened V by 2 bases and J by 0 bases, and 22 bases separated the two germline ends. The CDR3 spans 20 residues.

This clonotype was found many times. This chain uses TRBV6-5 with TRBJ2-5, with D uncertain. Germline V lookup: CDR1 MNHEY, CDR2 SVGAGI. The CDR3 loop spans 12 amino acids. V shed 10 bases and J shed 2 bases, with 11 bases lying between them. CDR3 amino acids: CATTDLQETQYF. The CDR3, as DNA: TGTGCCACCACAGATTTACAAGAGACCCAGTACTTC.

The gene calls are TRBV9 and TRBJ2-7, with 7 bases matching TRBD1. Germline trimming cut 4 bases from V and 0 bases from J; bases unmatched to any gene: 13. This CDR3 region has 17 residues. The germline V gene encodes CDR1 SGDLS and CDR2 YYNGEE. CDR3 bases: TGTGCCAGCAGCTTGAATATCGGACAGGCTAGCTCCTACGAGCAGTACTTC. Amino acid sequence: CASSLNIGQASSYEQYF.

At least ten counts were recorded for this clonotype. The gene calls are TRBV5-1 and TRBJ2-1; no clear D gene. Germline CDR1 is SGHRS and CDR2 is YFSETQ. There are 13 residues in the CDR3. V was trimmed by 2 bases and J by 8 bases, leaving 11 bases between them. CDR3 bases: TGCGCCAGCAGCTTTGGACCCGACGATGAGCAGTTCTTC. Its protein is CASSFGPDDEQFF.